Included here is one T cell receptor beta chain sequence, with context. The antigen is not known. This sample is part of a study of T cell responses to AZD1222 COVID-19 vaccine. Whole-study context: Investigators merged groups given second doses at roughly 4 or roughly 12 weeks.

Findings of the study overall: With dominance at 160-218 and 743-854, vaccine-associated CD4 TCRs spanned spike. Baseline serostatus was positive in only 5 to 7 AZD1222 recipients. Close to half of spike-specific TCRs reportedly recognize unmutated variant regions.

The germline gives CDR1 SGDLS, CDR2 YYNGEE. After removal of 6 bases from V and 8 bases from J, the junction contained 10 bases not matched to a gene. The CDR3 is made up of 14 amino acids. Here immunoSEQ multiplex PCR was the method, and the copy in TCRdb shows in-frame clones only, minus some. Here the sample spans 90,000 to 150,000 clones, under 95% being singletons. This TCR was sampled from an adult in good health. V is TRBV9 and J is TRBJ1-4, with 7 bases fitting TRBD1. The starting material was peripheral blood, obtained on day 0 of AZD1222 vaccination. The CDR3 reads CASTERQGKEKLFF. CDR3 nucleotides: TGTGCCAGCACCGAGCGACAGGGAAAAGAAAAACTGTTTTTT.